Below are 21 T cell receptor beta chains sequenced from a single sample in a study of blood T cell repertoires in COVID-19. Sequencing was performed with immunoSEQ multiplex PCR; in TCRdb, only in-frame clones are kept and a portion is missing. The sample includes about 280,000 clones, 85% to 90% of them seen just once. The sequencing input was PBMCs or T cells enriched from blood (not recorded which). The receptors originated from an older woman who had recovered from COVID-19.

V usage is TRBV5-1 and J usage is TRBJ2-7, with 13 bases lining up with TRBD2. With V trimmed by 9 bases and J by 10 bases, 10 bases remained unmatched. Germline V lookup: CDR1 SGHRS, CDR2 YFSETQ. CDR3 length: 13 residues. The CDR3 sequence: CATSPGLAGYQYF. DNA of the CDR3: TGCGCCACCAGTCCGGGACTAGCGGGATACCAGTACTTC.

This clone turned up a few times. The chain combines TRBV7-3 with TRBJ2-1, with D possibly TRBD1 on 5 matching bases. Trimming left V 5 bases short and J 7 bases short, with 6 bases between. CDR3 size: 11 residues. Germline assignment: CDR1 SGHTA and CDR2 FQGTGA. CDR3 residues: CASSPGNEQFF. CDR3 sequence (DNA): TGTGCCAGCAGCCCAGGGAATGAGCAGTTCTTC.

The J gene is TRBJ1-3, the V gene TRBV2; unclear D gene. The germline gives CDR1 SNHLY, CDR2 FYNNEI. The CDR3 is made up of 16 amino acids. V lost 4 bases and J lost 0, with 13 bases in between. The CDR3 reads CASSVSRPGSGNTIYF. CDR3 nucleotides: TGTGCCAGCAGTGTAAGTCGTCCAGGCTCTGGAAACACCATATATTTT.

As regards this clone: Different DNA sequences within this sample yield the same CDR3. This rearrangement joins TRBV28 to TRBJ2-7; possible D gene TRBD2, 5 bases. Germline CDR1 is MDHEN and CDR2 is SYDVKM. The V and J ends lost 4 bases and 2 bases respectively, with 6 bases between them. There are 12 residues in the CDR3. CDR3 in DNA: TGTGCCAGCAGTTCCGGGACCTACGAGCAGTACTTC. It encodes CASSSGTYEQYF.

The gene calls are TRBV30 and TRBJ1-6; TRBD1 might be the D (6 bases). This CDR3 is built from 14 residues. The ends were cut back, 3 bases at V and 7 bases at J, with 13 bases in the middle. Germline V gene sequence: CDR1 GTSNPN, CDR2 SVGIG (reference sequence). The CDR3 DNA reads TGTGCCTGGAGGGAGACAGGCGGAAATTCACCCCTCCACTTT. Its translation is CAWRETGGNSPLHF.

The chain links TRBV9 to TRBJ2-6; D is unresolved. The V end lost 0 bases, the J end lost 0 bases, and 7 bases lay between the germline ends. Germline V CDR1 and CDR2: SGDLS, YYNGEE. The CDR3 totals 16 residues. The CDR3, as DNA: TGTGCCAGCAGCGTAGGTTCCCGCTCTGGGGCCAACGTCCTGACTTTC. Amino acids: CASSVGSRSGANVLTF.

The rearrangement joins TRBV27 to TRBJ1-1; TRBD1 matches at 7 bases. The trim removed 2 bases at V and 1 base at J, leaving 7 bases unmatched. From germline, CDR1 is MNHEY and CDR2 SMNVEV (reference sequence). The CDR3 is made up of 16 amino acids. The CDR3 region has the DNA TGTGCCAGCAGTTTACCCCCGGGACAGAAGAACACTGAAGCTTTCTTT. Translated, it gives CASSLPPGQKNTEAFF.

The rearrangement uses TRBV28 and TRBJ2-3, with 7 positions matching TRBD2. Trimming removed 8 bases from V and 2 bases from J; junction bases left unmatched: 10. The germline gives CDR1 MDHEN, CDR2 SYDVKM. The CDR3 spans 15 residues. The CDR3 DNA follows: TGTGCCAGCCGAGGTGGGCGGGGGACCACAGATACGCAGTATTTT. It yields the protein CASRGGRGTTDTQYF.

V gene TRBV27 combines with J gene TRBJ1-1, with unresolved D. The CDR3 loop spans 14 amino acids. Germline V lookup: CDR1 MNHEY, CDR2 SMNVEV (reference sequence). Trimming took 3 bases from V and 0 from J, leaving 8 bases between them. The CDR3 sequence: CASSFNTLNTEAFF. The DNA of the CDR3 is TGTGCCAGCAGTTTCAACACCTTGAACACTGAAGCTTTCTTT.

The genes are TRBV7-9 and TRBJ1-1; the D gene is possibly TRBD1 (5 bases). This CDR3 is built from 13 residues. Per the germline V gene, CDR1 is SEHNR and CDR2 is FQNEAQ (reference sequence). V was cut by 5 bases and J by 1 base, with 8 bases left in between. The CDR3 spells CASSEGQNTEAFF. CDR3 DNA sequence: TGTGCCAGCAGCGAAGGACAGAACACTGAAGCTTTCTTT.

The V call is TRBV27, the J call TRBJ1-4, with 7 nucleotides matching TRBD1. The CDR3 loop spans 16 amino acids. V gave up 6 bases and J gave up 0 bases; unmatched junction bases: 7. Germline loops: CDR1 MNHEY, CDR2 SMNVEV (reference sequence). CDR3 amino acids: CASSRDSQATNEKLFF. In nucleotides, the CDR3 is TGTGCCAGCAGCCGGGACAGCCAAGCAACTAATGAAAAACTGTTTTTT.

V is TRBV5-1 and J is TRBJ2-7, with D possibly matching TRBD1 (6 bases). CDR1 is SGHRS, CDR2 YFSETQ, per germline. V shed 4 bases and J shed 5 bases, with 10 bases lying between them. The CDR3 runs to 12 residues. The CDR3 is CASSGGRNEQYF. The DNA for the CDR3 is TGCGCCAGCAGCGGGGGCAGGAACGAGCAGTACTTC. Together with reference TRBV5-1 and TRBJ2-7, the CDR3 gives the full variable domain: KAGVTQTPRYLIKTRGQQVTLSCSPISGHRSVSWYQQTPGQGLQFLFEYFSETQRNKGNFPGRFSGRQFSNSRSEMNVSTLELGDSALYLCASSGGRNEQYFGPGTRLTVT.

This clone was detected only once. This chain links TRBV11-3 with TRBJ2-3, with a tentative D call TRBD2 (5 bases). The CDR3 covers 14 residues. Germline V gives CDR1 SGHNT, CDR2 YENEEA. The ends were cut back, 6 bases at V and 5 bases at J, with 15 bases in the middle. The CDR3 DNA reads TGTGCCAGCAGGCCCTCGGGGAGAGTAGATACGCAGTATTTT. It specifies CASRPSGRVDTQYF.

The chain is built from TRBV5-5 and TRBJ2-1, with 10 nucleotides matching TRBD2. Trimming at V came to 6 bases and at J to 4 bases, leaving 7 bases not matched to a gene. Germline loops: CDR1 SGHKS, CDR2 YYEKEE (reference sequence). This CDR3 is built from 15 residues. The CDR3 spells CASNPIAGGYNEQFF. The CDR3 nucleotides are TGTGCCAGCAACCCAATAGCGGGGGGTTACAATGAGCAGTTCTTC.

In DNA form, the CDR3 reads TGTGCCAGCAGCTCCACCACCTACGGGGGCACCGGGGAGCTGTTTTTT. Translating it yields CASSSTTYGGTGELFF. This chain joins TRBV5-5 and TRBJ2-2, with a possible D match to TRBD2 (6 bases). Deletions cut 3 bases from V and 4 bases from J, with 16 bases between. Germline CDR1 SGHKS, CDR2 YYEKEE (reference sequence). This CDR3 has 16 residues. Drawing the rest from reference TRBV5-5 and TRBJ2-2, the complete variable domain is DAGVTQSPTHLIKTRGQQVTLRCSPISGHKSVSWYQQVLGQGPQFIFQYYEKEERGRGNFPDRFSARQFPNYSSELNVNALLLGDSALYLCASSSTTYGGTGELFFGEGSRLTVL.

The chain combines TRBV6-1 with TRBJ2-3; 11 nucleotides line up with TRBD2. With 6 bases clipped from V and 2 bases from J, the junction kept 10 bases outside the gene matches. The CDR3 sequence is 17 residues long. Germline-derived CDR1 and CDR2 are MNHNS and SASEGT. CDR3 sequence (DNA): TGTGCCAGCAGGGAACCAAGACTAGCGGGAAACACAGATACGCAGTATTTT. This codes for CASREPRLAGNTDTQYF.

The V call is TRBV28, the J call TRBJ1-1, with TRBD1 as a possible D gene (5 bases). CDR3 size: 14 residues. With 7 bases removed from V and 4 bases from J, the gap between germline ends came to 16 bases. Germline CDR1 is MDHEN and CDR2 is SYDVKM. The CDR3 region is CASTLQGRGTEAFF. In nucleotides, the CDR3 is TGTGCCAGCACCTTGCAGGGTCGAGGCACTGAAGCTTTCTTT. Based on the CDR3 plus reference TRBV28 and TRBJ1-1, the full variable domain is DVKVTQSSRYLVKRTGEKVFLECVQDMDHENMFWYRQDPGLGLRLIYFSYDVKMKEKGDIPEGYSVSREKKERFSLILESASTNQTSMYLCASTLQGRGTEAFFGQGTRLTVV.

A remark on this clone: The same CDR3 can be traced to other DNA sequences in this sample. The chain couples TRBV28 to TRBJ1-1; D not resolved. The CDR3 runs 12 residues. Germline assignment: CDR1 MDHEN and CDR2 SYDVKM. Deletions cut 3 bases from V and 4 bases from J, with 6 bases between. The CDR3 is CASSLSGTEAFF. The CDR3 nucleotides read TGTGCCAGCAGTTTGTCGGGCACTGAAGCTTTCTTT.

The CDR3 DNA reads TGTGCCAGCACCCCGACAGGGCTCTACGAGCAGTACTTC. This encodes CASTPTGLYEQYF. The chain carries TRBV28 and TRBJ2-7, with TRBD1 matching over 7 bases. This CDR3 is built from 13 residues. The junction had 6 bases not matched to a gene; V was cut back by 7 bases and J by 3 bases. Germline CDR1 and CDR2: MDHEN and SYDVKM.

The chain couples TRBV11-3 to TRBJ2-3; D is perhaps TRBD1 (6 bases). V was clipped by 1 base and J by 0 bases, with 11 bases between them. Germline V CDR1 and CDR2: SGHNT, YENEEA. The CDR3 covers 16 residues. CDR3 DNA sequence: TGTGCCAGCAGCTTAGTATTCGGACAGAGCACAGATACGCAGTATTTT. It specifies CASSLVFGQSTDTQYF.

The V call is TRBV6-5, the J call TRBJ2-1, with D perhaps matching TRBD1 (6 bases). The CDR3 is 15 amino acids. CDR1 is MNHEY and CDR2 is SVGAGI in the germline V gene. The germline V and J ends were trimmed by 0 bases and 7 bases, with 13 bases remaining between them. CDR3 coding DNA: TGTGCCAGCAGTTACTCGGGGGCTGAAGCGAATGAGCAGTTCTTC. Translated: CASSYSGAEANEQFF.